What follows is one T cell receptor (beta chain) and its context. What it binds is unknown. CDR1 and CDR2 from the germline V gene are MDHEN and SYDVKM. The CDR3 has 15 amino acids. This sample was taken from a study of CXCR3-negative and CXCR3-positive naive CD8 T cells. The study's findings and limits: TRB CDR3 hydrophobicity was greater in CXCR3-positive naive cells than in CXCR3-negative naive cells.

Preparation of TRB cDNA libraries relied on 5' RACE carrying UMI labels. TCRdb reanalyzed the 5' RACE reads, giving one entry per CDR3 protein sequence and no DNA. The listing records about 150,000 distinct CDR3 sequences. The rearrangement uses TRBV28 and TRBJ2-2; the TRBD2 assignment by TCRdb is unverifiable without DNA. The TCR was taken from a human donor in good health. Some clones in this sample may be carry-over from other donors' samples. Sequencing used naive CXCR3+ CD8+ T cells from blood. Sample subset: CD45RO-CCR7+CD27+CD95- naive CD8+ T cells expressing CXCR3 (TNR3+). The CDR3 sequence: CASRVGRTNTGELFF.